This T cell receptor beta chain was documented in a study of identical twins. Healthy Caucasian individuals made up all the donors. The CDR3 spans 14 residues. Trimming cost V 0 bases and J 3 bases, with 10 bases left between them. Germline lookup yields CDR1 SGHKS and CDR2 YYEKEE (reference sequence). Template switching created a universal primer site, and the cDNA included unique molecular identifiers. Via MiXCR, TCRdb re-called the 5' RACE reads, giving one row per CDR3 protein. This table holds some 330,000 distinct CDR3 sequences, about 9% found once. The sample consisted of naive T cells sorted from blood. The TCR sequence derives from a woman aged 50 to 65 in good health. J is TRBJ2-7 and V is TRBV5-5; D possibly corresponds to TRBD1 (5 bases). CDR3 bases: TGTGCCAGCAGCTTGGGAGGACAACTCTACGAGCAGTACGTC. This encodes CASSLGGQLYEQYV.